The clone carrying this TCR beta chain was seen only a few times. Its antigen remains unknown. The sample belongs to a study of response to subunit inactivated influenza vaccine. Regarding the study as a whole: A suggestion made by the authors is that each seasonal influenza vaccination recruits few new T cells.

Trimming cost V 5 bases and J 7 bases, with 17 bases left between them. This CDR3 is 14 amino acids long. CDR1 is SGHTA and CDR2 is FQGNSA in the germline V gene. MiXCR was run by TCRdb on the RT-PCR reads, yielding one entry per CDR3 protein. The sample has 530,000 or so distinct CDR3 sequences, roughly 12% seen once. The sequence was obtained from a man aged 50-59 years who received an inactivated influenza vaccine. This chain links TRBV7-2 with TRBJ1-1; perhaps TRBD1 as D (5 bases). Sequenced material: PBMCs from blood, taken on the day of vaccination. The CDR3 sequence: CASSPRRAGFEAFF. The CDR3 nucleotides read TGTGCCAGCAGCCCACGGAGGGCAGGGTTTGAAGCTTTCTTT.